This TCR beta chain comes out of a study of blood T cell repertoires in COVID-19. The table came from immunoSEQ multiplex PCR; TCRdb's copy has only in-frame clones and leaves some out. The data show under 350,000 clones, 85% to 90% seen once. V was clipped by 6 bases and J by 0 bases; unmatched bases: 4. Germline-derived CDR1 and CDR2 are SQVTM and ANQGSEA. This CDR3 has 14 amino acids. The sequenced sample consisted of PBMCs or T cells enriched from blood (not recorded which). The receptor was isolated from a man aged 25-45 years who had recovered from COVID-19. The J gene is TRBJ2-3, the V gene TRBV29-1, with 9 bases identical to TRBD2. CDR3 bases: TGCAGCGTCTGGCGGGGGGGCAGCACAGATACGCAGTATTTT. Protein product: CSVWRGGSTDTQYF.